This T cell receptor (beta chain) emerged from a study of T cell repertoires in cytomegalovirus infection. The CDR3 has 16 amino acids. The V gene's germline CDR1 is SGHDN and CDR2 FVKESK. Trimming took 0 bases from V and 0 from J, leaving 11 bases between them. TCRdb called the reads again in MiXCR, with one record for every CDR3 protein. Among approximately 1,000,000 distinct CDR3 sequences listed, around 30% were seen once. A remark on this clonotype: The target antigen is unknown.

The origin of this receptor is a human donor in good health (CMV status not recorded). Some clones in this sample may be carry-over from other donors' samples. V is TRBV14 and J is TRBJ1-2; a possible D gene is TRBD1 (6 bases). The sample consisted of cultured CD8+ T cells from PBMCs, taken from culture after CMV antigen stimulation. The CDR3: CASSQDLQGSNYGYTF. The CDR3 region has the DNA TGTGCCAGCAGCCAAGATTTGCAGGGGTCTAACTATGGCTACACCTTC. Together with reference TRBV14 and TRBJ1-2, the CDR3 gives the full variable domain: EAGVTQFPSHSVIEKGQTVTLRCDPISGHDNLYWYRRVMGKEIKFLLHFVKESKQDESGMPNNRFLAERTGGTYSTLKVQPAELEDSGVYFCASSQDLQGSNYGYTFGSGTRLTVV.